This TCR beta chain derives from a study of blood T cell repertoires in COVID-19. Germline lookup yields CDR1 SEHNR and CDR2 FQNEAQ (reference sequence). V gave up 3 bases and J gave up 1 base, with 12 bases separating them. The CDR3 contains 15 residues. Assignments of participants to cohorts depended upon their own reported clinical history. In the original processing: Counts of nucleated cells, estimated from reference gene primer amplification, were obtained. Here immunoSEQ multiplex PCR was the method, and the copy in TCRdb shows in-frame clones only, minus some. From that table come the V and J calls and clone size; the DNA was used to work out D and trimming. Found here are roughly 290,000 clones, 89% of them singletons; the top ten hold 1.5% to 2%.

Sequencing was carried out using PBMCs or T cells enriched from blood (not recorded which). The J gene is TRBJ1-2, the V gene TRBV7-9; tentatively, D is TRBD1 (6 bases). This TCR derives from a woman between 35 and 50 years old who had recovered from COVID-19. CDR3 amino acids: CASSFEARGNYGYTF. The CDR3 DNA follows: TGTGCCAGCAGCTTTGAAGCCAGGGGTAACTATGGCTACACCTTC.